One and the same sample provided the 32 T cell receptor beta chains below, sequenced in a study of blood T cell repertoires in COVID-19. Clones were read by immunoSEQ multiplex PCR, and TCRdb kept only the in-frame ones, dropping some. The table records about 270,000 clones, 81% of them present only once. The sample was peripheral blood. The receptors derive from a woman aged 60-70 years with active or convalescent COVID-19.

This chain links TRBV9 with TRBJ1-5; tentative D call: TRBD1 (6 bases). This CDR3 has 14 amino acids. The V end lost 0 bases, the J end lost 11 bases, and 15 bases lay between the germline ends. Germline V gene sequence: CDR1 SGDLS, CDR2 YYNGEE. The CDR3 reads CASSVEGDASAQHF. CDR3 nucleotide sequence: TGTGCCAGCAGCGTAGAGGGGGACGCCTCGGCCCAGCATTTT.

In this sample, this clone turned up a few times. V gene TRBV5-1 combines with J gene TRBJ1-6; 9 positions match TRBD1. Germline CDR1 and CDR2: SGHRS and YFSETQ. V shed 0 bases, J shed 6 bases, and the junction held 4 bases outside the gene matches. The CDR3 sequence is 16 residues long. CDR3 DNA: TGCGCCAGCAGCTTGGGACTGGGACAGGGTAATTCACCCCTCCACTTT. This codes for CASSLGLGQGNSPLHF.

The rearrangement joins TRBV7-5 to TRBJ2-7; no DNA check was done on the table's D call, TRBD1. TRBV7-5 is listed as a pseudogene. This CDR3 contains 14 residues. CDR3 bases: TGTGCCAGAAGCCGAGGACAGGGTTTCGACGAGCAGTACTTC. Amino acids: CARSRGQGFDEQYF.

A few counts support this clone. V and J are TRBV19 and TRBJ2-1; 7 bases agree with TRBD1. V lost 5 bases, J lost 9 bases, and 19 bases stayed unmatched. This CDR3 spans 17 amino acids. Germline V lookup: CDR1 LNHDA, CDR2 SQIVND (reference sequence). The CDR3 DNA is TGTGCCAGTAGTGGGGCAGGGGGATTACTTCTATCCTTTGAGCAGTTCTTC. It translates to CASSGAGGLLLSFEQFF.

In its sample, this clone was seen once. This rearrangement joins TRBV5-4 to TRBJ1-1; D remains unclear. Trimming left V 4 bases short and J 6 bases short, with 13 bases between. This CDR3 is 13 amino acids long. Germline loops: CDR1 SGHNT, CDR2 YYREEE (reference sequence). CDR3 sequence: CASSDGKRAEAFF. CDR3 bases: TGTGCCAGCAGCGACGGGAAAAGGGCTGAAGCTTTCTTT. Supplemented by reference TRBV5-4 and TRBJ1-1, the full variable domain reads ETGVTQSPTHLIKTRGQQVTLRCSSQSGHNTVSWYQQALGQGPQFIFQYYREEENGRGNFPPRFSGLQFPNYSSELNVNALELDDSALYLCASSDGKRAEAFFGQGTRLTVV.

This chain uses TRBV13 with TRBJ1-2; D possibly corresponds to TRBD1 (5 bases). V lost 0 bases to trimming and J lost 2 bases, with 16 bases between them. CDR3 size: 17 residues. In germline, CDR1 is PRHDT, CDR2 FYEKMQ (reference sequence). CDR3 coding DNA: TGTGCCAGCAGCTTAGGCTGGGTTCGGGGACTGAACTATGGCTACACCTTC. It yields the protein CASSLGWVRGLNYGYTF.

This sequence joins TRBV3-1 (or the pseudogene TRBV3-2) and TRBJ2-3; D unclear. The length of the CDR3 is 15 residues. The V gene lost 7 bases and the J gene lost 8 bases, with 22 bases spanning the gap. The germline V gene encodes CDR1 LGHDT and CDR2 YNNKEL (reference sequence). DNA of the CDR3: TGTGCCAGCAACCCAACGACAAGCCTCACGGCTACGCAGTATTTT. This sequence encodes CASNPTTSLTATQYF.

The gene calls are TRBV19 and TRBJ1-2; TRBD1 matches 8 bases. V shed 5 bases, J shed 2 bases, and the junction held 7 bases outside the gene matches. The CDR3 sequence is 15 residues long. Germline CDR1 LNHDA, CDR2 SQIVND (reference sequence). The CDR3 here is CASSFRTGSNYGYTF. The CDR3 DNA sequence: TGTGCCAGTAGTTTCCGGACAGGGTCGAACTATGGCTACACCTTC.

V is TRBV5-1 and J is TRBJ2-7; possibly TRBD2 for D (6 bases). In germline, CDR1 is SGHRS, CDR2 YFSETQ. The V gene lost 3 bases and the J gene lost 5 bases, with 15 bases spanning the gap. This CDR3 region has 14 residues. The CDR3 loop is CASSWNGGSHEQYF. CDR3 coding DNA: TGCGCCAGCAGCTGGAACGGGGGATCGCACGAGCAGTACTTC.

CDR3 sequence (DNA): TGTGCCAGCAGCGCAGGGTTCTCTGGGGCCAACGTCCTGACTTTC. Translated: CASSAGFSGANVLTF. The chain has TRBV2 and TRBJ2-6, with a possible D match to TRBD1 (5 bases). Trimming removed 6 bases at V and 0 bases at J, with 9 bases between. Germline lookup yields CDR1 SNHLY and CDR2 FYNNEI. This CDR3 region has 15 residues.

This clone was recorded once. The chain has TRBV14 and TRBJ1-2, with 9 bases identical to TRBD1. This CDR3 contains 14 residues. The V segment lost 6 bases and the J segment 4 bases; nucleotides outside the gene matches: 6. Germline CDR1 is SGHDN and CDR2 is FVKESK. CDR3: CASSPGTGSYGYTF. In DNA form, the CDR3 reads TGTGCCAGCAGTCCCGGGACAGGGAGCTATGGCTACACCTTC.

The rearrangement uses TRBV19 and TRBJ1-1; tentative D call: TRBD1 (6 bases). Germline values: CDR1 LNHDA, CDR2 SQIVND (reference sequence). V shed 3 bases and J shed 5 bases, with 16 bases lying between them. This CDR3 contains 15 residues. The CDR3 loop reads CASSIRDTGFTEAFF. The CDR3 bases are TGTGCCAGTAGTATTCGGGATACAGGGTTTACTGAAGCTTTCTTT.

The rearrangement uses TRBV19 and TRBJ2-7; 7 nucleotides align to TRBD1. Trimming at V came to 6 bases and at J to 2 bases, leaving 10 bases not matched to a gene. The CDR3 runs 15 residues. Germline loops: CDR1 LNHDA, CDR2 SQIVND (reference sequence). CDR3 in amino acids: CASSSTGLLPYEQYF. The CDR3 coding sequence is TGTGCCAGTAGCTCGACAGGGCTCCTTCCCTACGAGCAGTACTTC.

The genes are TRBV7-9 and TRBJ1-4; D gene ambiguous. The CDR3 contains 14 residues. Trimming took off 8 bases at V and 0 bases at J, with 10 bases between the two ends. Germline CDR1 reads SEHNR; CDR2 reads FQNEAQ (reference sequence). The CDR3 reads CASQSAATNEKLFF. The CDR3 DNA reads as TGTGCCAGCCAATCGGCGGCAACTAATGAAAAACTGTTTTTT. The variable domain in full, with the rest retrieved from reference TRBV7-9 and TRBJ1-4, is DTGVSQNPRHKITKRGQNVTFRCDPISEHNRLYWYRQTLGQGPEFLTYFQNEAQLEKSRLLSDRFSAERPKGSFSTLEIQRTEQGDSAMYLCASQSAATNEKLFFGSGTQLSVL.

CDR3 in amino acids: CASSVTGTGVNRQYF. CDR3 DNA sequence: TGTGCCAGCAGCGTAACCGGGACAGGGGTTAATAGGCAGTACTTC. The genes are TRBV7-2 and TRBJ2-7, with 10 bases that match TRBD1. Germline-derived CDR1 and CDR2 are SGHTA and FQGNSA. CDR3 length: 15 amino acids. V shed 5 bases and J 9 bases; nucleotides not matched to a gene: 13. The variable domain in full, with the rest retrieved from reference TRBV7-2 and TRBJ2-7, is GAGVSQSPSNKVTEKGKDVELRCDPISGHTALYWYRQSLGQGLEFLIYFQGNSAPDKSGLPSDRFSAERTGGSVSTLTIQRTQQEDSAVYLCASSVTGTGVNRQYFGPGTRLTVT.

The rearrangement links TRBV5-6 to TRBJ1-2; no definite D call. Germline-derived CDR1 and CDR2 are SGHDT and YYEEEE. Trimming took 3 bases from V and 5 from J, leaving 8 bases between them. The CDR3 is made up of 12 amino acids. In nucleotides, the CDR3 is TGTGCCAGCAGCTCCCGAGAGTATGGCTACACCTTC. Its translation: CASSSREYGYTF.

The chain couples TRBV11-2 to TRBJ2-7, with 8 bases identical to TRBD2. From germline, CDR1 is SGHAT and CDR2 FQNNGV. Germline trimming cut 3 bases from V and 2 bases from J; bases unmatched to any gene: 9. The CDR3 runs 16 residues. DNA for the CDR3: TGTGCCAGCAGCTTCGATGCGGGGGGCAGACCCTACGAGCAGTACTTC. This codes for CASSFDAGGRPYEQYF.

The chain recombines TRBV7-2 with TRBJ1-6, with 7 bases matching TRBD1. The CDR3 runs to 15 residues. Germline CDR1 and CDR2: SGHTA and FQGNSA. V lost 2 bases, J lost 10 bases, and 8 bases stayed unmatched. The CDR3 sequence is CASSLPQGEGSPLHF. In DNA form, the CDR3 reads TGTGCCAGCAGCTTACCGCAGGGGGAAGGCTCACCCCTCCACTTT.

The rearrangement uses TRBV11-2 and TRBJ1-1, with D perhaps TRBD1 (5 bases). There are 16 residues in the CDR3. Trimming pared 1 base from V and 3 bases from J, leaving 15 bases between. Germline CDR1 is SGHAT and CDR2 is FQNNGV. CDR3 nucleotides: TGTGCCAGCAGCTTAGTTGGCGGGGGACGGGACACTGAAGCTTTCTTT. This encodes CASSLVGGGRDTEAFF.

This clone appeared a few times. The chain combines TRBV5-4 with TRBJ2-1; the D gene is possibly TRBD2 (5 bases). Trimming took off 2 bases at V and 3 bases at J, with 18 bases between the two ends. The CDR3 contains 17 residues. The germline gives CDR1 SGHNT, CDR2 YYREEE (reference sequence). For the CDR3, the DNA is TGTGCCAGCAGCTTCGGCGGCGGAGGACTTCTCTACAATGAGCAGTTCTTC. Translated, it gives CASSFGGGGLLYNEQFF.

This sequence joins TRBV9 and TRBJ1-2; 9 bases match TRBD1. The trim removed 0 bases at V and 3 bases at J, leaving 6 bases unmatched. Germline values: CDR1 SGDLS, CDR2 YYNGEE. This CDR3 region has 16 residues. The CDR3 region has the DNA TGTGCCAGCAGCGTAGACCCTGGGGACAGGGACTATGGCTACACCTTC. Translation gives CASSVDPGDRDYGYTF.

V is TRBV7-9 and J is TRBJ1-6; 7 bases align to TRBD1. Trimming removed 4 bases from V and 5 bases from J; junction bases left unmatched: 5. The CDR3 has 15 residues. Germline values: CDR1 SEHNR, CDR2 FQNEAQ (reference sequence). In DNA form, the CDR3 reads TGTGCCAGCAGCTCCCGGGACAGCAATAATTCACCCCTCCACTTT. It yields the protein CASSSRDSNNSPLHF.

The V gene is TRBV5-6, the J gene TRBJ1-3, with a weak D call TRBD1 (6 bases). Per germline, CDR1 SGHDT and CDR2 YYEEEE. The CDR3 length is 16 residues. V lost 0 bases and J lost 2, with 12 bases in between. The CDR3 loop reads CASSLVSGVAGNTIYF. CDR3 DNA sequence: TGTGCCAGCAGCTTGGTTTCAGGGGTCGCTGGAAACACCATATATTTT. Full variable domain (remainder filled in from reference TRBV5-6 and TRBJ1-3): DAGVTQSPTHLIKTRGQQVTLRCSPKSGHDTVSWYQQALGQGPQFIFQYYEEEERQRGNFPDRFSGHQFPNYSSELNVNALLLGDSALYLCASSLVSGVAGNTIYFGEGSWLTVV.

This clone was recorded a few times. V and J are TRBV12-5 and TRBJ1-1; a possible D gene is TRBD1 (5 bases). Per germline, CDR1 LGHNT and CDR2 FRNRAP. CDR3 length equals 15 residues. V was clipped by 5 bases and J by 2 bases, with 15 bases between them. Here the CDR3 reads CASGPGGFDNTEAFF. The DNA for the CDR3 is TGTGCTAGTGGTCCGGGGGGGTTCGACAACACTGAAGCTTTCTTT.

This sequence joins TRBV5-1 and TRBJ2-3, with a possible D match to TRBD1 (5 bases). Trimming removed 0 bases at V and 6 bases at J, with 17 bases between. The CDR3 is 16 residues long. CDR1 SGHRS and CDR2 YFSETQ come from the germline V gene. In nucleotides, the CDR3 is TGCGCCAGCAGCTTGGTATCCGGCCTAGGGGATGATACGCAGTATTTT. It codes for CASSLVSGLGDDTQYF.

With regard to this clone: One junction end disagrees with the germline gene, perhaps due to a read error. CDR3 in DNA: TGTGCCAGCTCACCAGAGACTAGACCCCCGAGGGACTTC. This sequence encodes CASSPETRPPRDF. V gene TRBV18 combines with J gene TRBJ2-7; TRBD2 might be the D (6 bases). The CDR3 runs 13 residues. Germline CDR1 is KGHSH and CDR2 is LQKENI.

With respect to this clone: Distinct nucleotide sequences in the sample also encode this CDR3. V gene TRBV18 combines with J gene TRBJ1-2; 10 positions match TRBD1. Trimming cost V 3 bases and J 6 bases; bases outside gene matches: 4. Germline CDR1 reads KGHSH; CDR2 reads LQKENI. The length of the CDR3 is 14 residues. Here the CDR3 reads CASSPGTGEDGYTF. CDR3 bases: TGTGCCAGCTCACCCGGGACAGGGGAGGATGGCTACACCTTC. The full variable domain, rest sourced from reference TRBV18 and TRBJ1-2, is NAGVMQNPRHLVRRRGQEARLRCSPMKGHSHVYWYRQLPEEGLKFMVYLQKENIIDESGMPKERFSAEFPKEGPSILRIQQVVRGDSAAYFCASSPGTGEDGYTFGSGTRLTVV.

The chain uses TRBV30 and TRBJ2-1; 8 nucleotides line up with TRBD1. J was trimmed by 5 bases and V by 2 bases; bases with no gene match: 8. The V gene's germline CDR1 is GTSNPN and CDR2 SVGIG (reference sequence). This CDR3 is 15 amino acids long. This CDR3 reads CAWSPGTGHHNEQFF. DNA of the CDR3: TGTGCCTGGAGTCCCGGGACAGGTCACCACAATGAGCAGTTCTTC.

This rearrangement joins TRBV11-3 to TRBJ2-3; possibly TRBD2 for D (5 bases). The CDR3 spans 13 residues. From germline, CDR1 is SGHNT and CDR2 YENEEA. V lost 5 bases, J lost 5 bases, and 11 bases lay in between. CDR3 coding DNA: TGTGCCAGCAGCCCCGGGGTTAGAGATACGCAGTATTTT. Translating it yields CASSPGVRDTQYF. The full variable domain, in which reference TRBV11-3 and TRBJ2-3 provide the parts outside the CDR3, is EAGVVQSPRYKIIEKKQPVAFWCNPISGHNTLYWYLQNLGQGPELLIRYENEEAVDDSQLPKDRFSAERLKGVDSTLKIQPAELGDSAVYLCASSPGVRDTQYFGPGTRLTVL.

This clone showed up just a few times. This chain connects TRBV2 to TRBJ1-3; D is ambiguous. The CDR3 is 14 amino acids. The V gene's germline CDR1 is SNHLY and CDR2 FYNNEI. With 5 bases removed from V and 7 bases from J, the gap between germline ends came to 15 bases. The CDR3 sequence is CASSSVRGGNTIYF. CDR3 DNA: TGTGCCAGCAGTTCGGTCCGAGGAGGGAACACCATATATTTT. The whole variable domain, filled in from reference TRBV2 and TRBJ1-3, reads EPEVTQTPSHQVTQMGQEVILRCVPISNHLYFYWYRQILGQKVEFLVSFYNNEISEKSEIFDDQFSVERPDGSNFTLKIRSTKLEDSAMYFCASSSVRGGNTIYFGEGSWLTVV.

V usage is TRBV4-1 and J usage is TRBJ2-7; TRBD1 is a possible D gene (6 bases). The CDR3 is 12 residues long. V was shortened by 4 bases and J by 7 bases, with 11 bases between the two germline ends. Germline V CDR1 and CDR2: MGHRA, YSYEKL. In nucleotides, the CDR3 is TGCGCCAGCAGCCCGTCAGGGGATGAGCAGTACTTC. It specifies CASSPSGDEQYF.

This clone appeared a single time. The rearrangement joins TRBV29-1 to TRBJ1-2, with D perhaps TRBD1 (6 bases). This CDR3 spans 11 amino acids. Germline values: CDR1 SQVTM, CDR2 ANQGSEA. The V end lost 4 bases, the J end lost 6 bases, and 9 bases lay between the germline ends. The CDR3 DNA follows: TGCAGCGTTGTTCAGGGGAATGGCTACACCTTC. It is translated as CSVVQGNGYTF. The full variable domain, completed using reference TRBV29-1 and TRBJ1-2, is SAVISQKPSRDICQRGTSLTIQCQVDSQVTMMFWYRQQPGQSLTLIATANQGSEATYESGFVIDKFPISRPNLTFSTLTVSNMSPEDSSIYLCSVVQGNGYTFGSGTRLTVV.